The source of this T cell receptor beta chain is a study of cytomegalovirus exposure and HLA in healthy donors. Study results and caveats: Presence/absence results assume similar sequencing depth per donor, which may not hold. Among TCR beta chains, those listed as cytomegalovirus-associated numbered about 160.

The germline CDR1 and CDR2 sequences are SGDLS and YYNGEE. The length of the CDR3 is 16 residues. V dropped 0 bases and J dropped 1 base, with 12 bases sitting between them. Vbeta (60) and Jbeta (13) primers were used in the PCR. Profiling relied on immunoSEQ multiplex PCR, and the TCRdb table lists in-frame clones only, not all of them. There are under 200,000 clones in the sample; roughly 85% occur only once, and about 1.3% lies in the top ten. Comment on this clone: Its specificity is unknown.

This cohort consisted of healthy bone marrow donors. The study sampled nominally healthy donors, though unrecorded immune exposures were likely. The J gene is TRBJ2-3, the V gene TRBV9; D is unclear. Sequences were obtained from PBMCs. This receptor was identified in a man aged 25-40 years in good health and CMV-seronegative. The CDR3 protein is CASSVALEEGTDTQYF. The CDR3 DNA reads as TGTGCCAGCAGCGTAGCTCTGGAAGAGGGCACAGATACGCAGTATTTT.